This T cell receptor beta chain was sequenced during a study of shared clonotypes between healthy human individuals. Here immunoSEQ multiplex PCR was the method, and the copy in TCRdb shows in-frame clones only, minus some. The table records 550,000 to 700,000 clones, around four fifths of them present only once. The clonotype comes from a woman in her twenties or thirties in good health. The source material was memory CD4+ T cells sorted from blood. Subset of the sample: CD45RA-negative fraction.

CDR3 nucleotides: TGCGCCAGCAACGCACGACCGGCTGTCGAAGGCTACACCTTC. Its protein is CASNARPAVEGYTF. The rearrangement uses TRBV5-1 and TRBJ1-2; D not certain. V was clipped by 6 bases and J by 8 bases, with 20 bases between them. This CDR3 region has 14 residues. Germline CDR1 is SGHRS and CDR2 is YFSETQ. The full variable domain, in which reference TRBV5-1 and TRBJ1-2 provide the parts outside the CDR3, is KAGVTQTPRYLIKTRGQQVTLSCSPISGHRSVSWYQQTPGQGLQFLFEYFSETQRNKGNFPGRFSGRQFSNSRSEMNVSTLELGDSALYLCASNARPAVEGYTFGSGTRLTVV.